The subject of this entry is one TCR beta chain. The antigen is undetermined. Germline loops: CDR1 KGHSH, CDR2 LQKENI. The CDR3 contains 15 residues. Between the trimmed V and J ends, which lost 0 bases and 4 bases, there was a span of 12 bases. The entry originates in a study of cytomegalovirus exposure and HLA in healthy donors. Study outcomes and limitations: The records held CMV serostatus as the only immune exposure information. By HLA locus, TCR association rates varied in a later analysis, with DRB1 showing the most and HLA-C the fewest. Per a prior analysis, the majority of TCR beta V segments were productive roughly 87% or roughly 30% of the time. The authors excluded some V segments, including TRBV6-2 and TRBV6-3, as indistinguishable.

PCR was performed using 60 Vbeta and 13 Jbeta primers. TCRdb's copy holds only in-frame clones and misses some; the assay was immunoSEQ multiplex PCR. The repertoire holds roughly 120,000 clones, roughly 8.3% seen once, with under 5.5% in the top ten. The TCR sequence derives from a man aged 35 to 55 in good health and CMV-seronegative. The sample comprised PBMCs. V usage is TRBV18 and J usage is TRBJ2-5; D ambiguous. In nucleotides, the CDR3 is TGTGCCAGCTCACCACCGGCAGGTAGTCGAGAGACCCAGTACTTC. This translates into CASSPPAGSRETQYF.